These 10 T cell receptor beta chains came from one sample sequenced in a study of blood T cells in healthy people across ages. PCR was performed a second time for about 6 to 12 cycles using a sample-barcoded 5' primer and a J-beta primer mix. TCRdb called the 5' RACE reads again in MiXCR, with one record for every CDR3 protein. Of almost 1 million distinct CDR3 sequences detected, roughly half appear once; the ten largest clones hold about a fifth. The sample was blood. The receptor set was obtained from a woman aged 55-75 years in good health.

The sample holds a few counts of this clonotype. The rearrangement uses TRBV21-1 and TRBJ2-3; TRBD2, the table's D call, was not compared with the DNA. TRBV21-1 is reported as a pseudogene. There are 16 residues in the CDR3. CDR3 sequence: CASSKKPLAASDTQYF. CDR3 nucleotides: TGTGCCAGCAGCAAAAAACCTCTAGCGGCCTCAGATACGCAGTATTTT.

This chain connects TRBV20-1 to TRBJ2-7; 13 bases fit TRBD2. This CDR3 contains 17 residues. V shed 6 bases and J 7 bases; nucleotides not matched to a gene: 18. Germline CDR1 reads DFQATT; CDR2 reads SNEGSKA (reference sequence). CDR3 nucleotides: TGCAGTGCCCCTAAGCCCTTAACTAGCGGGAGGGCCTGGGAGCAGTACTTC. This sequence encodes CSAPKPLTSGRAWEQYF.

The chain has TRBV6-2 or TRBV6-3 and TRBJ2-3; the D call may be TRBD1 or TRBD2 (5 bases each). The CDR3 consists of 15 residues. V was clipped by 5 bases and J by 1 base, with 13 bases between them. Looked up from germline, CDR1 is MNHEY and CDR2 is SVGEGT. The CDR3 is CASSHGAHRTDTQYF. CDR3 DNA sequence: TGTGCCAGCAGTCACGGGGCGCACCGCACAGATACGCAGTATTTT.

The rearrangement links TRBV12-3 or TRBV12-4 to TRBJ2-4; D possibly corresponds to TRBD1 (5 bases). V was cut by 2 bases and J by 5 bases, with 13 bases left in between. The CDR3 length is 15 residues. CDR3 region: CASSLRVQGQNIQYF. The CDR3 DNA reads as TGTGCCAGCAGTTTAAGAGTTCAGGGTCAAAACATTCAGTACTTC.

The sample holds a few counts of this clonotype. The rearrangement joins TRBV24-1 to TRBJ2-1; TRBD1 is a possible D gene (5 bases). The germline V gene encodes CDR1 KGHDR and CDR2 SFDVKD. There are 14 residues in the CDR3. The ends were cut back, 2 bases at V and 5 bases at J, with 9 bases in the middle. The CDR3 coding sequence is TGTGCCACCAGTGATTGGGGCCTGGACAATGAGCAGTTCTTC. As protein: CATSDWGLDNEQFF.

Note on this clonotype: The junction and the germline gene differ at one end; a read error may be behind it. The chain carries TRBV6-2 or TRBV6-3 and TRBJ2-7, with D maybe TRBD2 (5 bases). This CDR3 region has 14 residues. The germline V gene encodes CDR1 MNHEY and CDR2 SVGEGT. DNA for the CDR3: TGTGCCAGCAGTTACAGGAGGAGCTCCTGCGAGCAGTACTTC. This encodes CASSYRRSSCEQYF.

The chain employs TRBV7-9 and TRBJ2-5; D uncertain. Germline V lookup: CDR1 SEHNR, CDR2 FQNEAQ (reference sequence). The CDR3 runs 12 residues. V gave up 7 bases and J gave up 4 bases, with 10 bases separating them. CDR3 amino acids: CASKDSGETQYF. The CDR3 DNA sequence: TGTGCCAGCAAGGATTCCGGAGAGACCCAGTACTTC.

V is TRBV5-1 and J is TRBJ2-1, with D maybe TRBD2 (6 bases). V lost 3 bases and J 5 bases, leaving 6 bases between the germline ends. The CDR3 covers 12 residues. Per germline, CDR1 SGHRS and CDR2 YFSETQ. CDR3 residues: CASSWEDNEQFF. The CDR3 DNA sequence: TGCGCCAGCAGCTGGGAGGACAATGAGCAGTTCTTC.

This clonotype was detected a few times. This sequence joins TRBV7-9 and TRBJ2-7; 8 positions agree with TRBD1. After removal of 1 base from V and 6 bases from J, the junction contained 8 bases not matched to a gene. Germline values: CDR1 SEHNR, CDR2 FQNEAQ (reference sequence). This CDR3 has 15 amino acids. In nucleotides, the CDR3 is TGTGCCAGCAGCTTAGACAGGGGGACAAGGACCGAGCAGTACTTC. The encoded protein is CASSLDRGTRTEQYF.

This clonotype was seen more than once but under ten times. V usage is TRBV12-3 or TRBV12-4 and J usage is TRBJ2-3, with 14 bases lining up with TRBD2. V lost 5 bases to trimming and J lost 4 bases; unmatched junction nucleotides: 11. The CDR3 has 18 residues. CDR3: CASSPTRLAGGQADTQYF. Here the CDR3 DNA reads TGTGCCAGCAGTCCAACCCGACTAGCGGGAGGGCAAGCAGATACGCAGTATTTT.